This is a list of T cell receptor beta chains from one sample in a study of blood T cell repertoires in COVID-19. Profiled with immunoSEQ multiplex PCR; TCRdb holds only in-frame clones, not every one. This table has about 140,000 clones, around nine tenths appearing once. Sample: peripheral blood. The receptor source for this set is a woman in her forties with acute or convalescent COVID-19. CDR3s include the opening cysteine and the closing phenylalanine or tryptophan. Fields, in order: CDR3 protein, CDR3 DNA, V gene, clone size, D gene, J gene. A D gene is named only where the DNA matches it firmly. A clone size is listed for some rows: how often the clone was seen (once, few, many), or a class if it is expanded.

cdr3_aa: CASSLKTGGTEAFF
cdr3_nt: TGTGCCAGCAGTCTAAAAACAGGGGGCACTGAAGCTTTCTTT
v_call: TRBV28
clone_size: NA
d_call: TRBD1
j_call: TRBJ1-1

cdr3_aa: CAWISQSGEKLFF
cdr3_nt: TGTGCCTGGATTTCACAGTCTGGAGAAAAACTGTTTTTT
v_call: TRBV30
clone_size: NA
d_call: NA
j_call: TRBJ1-4

cdr3_aa: CASSQGAGEAFF
cdr3_nt: TGTGCCAGCAGCCAGGGTGCAGGTGAAGCTTTCTTT
v_call: TRBV25-1
clone_size: NA
d_call: NA
j_call: TRBJ1-1

cdr3_aa: CASSFGQGADNEKLFF
cdr3_nt: TGTGCCAGCAGCTTCGGACAGGGGGCAGATAATGAAAAACTGTTTTTT
v_call: TRBV11-2
clone_size: NA
d_call: TRBD1
j_call: TRBJ1-4

cdr3_aa: CASSLTKNTGELFF
cdr3_nt: TGTGCTAGCAGCTTAACTAAAAACACCGGGGAGCTGTTTTTT
v_call: TRBV7-7
clone_size: NA
d_call: NA
j_call: TRBJ2-2

cdr3_aa: CASSLSSGTSNYGYTF
cdr3_nt: TGTGCCAGCAGCTTATCCTCCGGGACTTCTAACTATGGCTACACCTTC
v_call: TRBV7-3
clone_size: NA
d_call: NA
j_call: TRBJ1-2

cdr3_aa: CASSVTGGNYGYTF
cdr3_nt: TGTGCCAGCAGCGTGACAGGCGGTAACTATGGCTACACCTTC
v_call: TRBV9
clone_size: NA
d_call: NA
j_call: TRBJ1-2

cdr3_aa: CATSREGDLSYNEQFF
cdr3_nt: TGTGCCACCAGCAGAGAAGGGGATCTAAGCTACAATGAGCAGTTCTTC
v_call: TRBV15
clone_size: NA
d_call: NA
j_call: TRBJ2-1

cdr3_aa: CASRSGEYGYTF
cdr3_nt: TGTGCCAGCAGATCTGGGGAGTATGGCTACACCTTC
v_call: TRBV2
clone_size: few
d_call: NA
j_call: TRBJ1-2

cdr3_aa: CASSQPAGGELFF
cdr3_nt: TGTGCCAGCAGCCAGCCAGCGGGCGGGGAGCTGTTTTTT
v_call: TRBV3-1/TRBV3-2
clone_size: NA
d_call: NA
j_call: TRBJ2-2

cdr3_aa: CASSSGGGTGHGYTF
cdr3_nt: TGTGCCAGCAGCTCAGGAGGGGGGACAGGGCATGGCTACACCTTC
v_call: TRBV7-2
clone_size: NA
d_call: TRBD1
j_call: TRBJ1-2

cdr3_aa: CASRAGTSYSGNTIYF
cdr3_nt: TGCGCCAGCAGGGCCGGGACATCTTACTCTGGAAACACCATATATTTT
v_call: TRBV5-1
clone_size: NA
d_call: NA
j_call: TRBJ1-3

cdr3_aa: CASGRDRVPQQFF
cdr3_nt: TGTGCTAGTGGCAGGGACAGGGTTCCCCAGCAGTTCTTC
v_call: TRBV12-5
clone_size: NA
d_call: TRBD1
j_call: TRBJ2-1

cdr3_aa: CASSYHRGQGEQYF
cdr3_nt: TGTGCCAGCAGTTACCACAGGGGGCAAGGCGAGCAGTACTTC
v_call: TRBV6-2/TRBV6-3
clone_size: NA
d_call: TRBD1
j_call: TRBJ2-7

cdr3_aa: CASSFRENTEAFF
cdr3_nt: TGTGCCAGCAGTTTCCGGGAGAACACTGAAGCTTTCTTT
v_call: TRBV12-3/TRBV12-4
clone_size: NA
d_call: NA
j_call: TRBJ1-1

cdr3_aa: CASSQDPGILSEAFF
cdr3_nt: TGTGCCAGCAGCCAAGATCCAGGGATCTTGTCTGAAGCTTTCTTT
v_call: TRBV3-1/TRBV3-2
clone_size: once
d_call: NA
j_call: TRBJ1-1

cdr3_aa: CASSPTGNSGNTIYF
cdr3_nt: TGTGCCAGCAGCCCAACAGGGAACTCTGGAAACACCATATATTTT
v_call: TRBV9
clone_size: few
d_call: NA
j_call: TRBJ1-3